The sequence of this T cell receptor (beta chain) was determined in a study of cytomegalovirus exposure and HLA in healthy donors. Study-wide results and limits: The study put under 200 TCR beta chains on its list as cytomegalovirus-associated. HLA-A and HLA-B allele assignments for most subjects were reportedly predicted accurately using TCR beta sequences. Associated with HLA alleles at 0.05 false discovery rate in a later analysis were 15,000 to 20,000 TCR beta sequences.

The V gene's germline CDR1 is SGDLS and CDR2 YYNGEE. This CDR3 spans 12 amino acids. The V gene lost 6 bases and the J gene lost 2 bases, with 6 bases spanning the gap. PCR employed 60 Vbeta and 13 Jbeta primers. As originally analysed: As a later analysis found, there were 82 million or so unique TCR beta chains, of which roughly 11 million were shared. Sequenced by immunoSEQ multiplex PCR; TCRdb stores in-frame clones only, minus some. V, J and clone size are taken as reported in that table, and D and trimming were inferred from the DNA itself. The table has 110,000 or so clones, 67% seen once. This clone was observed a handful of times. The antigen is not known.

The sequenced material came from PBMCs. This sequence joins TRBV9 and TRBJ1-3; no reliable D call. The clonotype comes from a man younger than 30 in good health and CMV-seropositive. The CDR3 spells CASTRAGNTIYF. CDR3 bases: TGTGCCAGCACACGGGCTGGAAACACCATATATTTT.